This entry describes one TCR beta chain. Its antigen is unknown. No base-level quality is on record; no much larger clone is a single base apart. The sample originates from a study of somatic mutations in cytotoxic T cells in rheumatoid arthritis (dated by TCRdb to the late 2010s). Context from the whole study: Patient peripheral blood (approximately 30 ml EDTA) was drawn right after diagnosis and before any treatment started. TCRB deep sequencing covered about 60 patients with rheumatoid arthritis along with about 20 healthy controls. Patients and controls did not essentially differ in median age, which was nearly identical between the groups. To characterize clonality, the study used TCRB deep sequencing while asking whether somatic mutations are carried by expanded CD8+ T-cell clones in newly diagnosed, untreated rheumatoid arthritis. Some T-cell populations stained with V beta antibodies were sorted by flow on a FACSAria II or Sony SH800 to nearly 100% purity, with sorted V beta1+ cells additionally subjected to TCRB sequencing. Results and caveats for the whole study, not just this receptor: The slight underrepresentation of TRBV07 in patients was not corrected for multiple comparisons. CD8+ T-cell clonality in rheumatoid arthritis patients was not significantly different from that in age-matched healthy controls. Viral specificity could not be ruled out by absence from virus-specific databases, and the antigen targets of the expanded CD8+ clones remained unknown. Healthy controls showed no age-related increase in CD8+ clonality, whereas patients did (Spearman r ≈ 0.49). In about an eighth of the roughly 65 patients, more than 20% of CD8+ cells belonged to the largest CD8+ clone, while several identical CD8+ TCRB sequences were shared between blood and synovial fluid.

Flow cytometry confirmed the purity of CD4+ and CD8+ cells that had been isolated by positive magnetic bead selection on an AutoMACS. After a first flow cytometry screen using a TCR V beta antibody panel, clonal expansions were characterized through TCRB deep sequencing of sorted CD8+ fractions. Isolation of peripheral blood mononuclear cells was done through Ficoll-Paque PLUS density gradient separation. DNA from CD4-enriched, CD8-enriched or PBMC samples was extracted using Nucleospin Tissue or Tissue XS kits and then quantified on a Qubit 2.0 fluorometer. As encoded in the germline V gene (reference sequence), CDR1 is SEHNR while CDR2 is FQNEAQ. Between the V and J ends, shortened by 2 bases and 6 bases respectively, the junction contains 11 bases. From cysteine to phenylalanine, the CDR3 is 13 amino acids long. Here the CDR3 DNA is all that survives: 39 bases in frame from base 1. TCRB CDR3 sequencing used the immunoSEQ assay on genomic DNA. The original pipeline was this. When patient CD8+ clones exceeding 1% were checked against published virus-specific TCRB sequences, only a few matched. Analyses were restricted to productive TCRB rearrangements. A clone was defined by a unique TCRB CDR3 sequence, and clonality was computed as a productive clonality index based on Shannon entropy. To calculate repertoire overlap between two samples, the template counts of each clone were considered relative to each sample's total templates. Flow cytometry-measured V-gene usage correlated with V-gene usage from TCRB sequencing, with a Spearman r of 0.61. The table comes from immuneACCESS by way of TCRdb, which keeps in-frame sequences with V and J called. Part of the clones is missing from these tables; in studies checked, under half for an unresolved V gene and the rest for unknown reasons. D and trimming were read from the DNA, whereas the V and J calls and clone size are those reported in that table. The sample table records around 15,000 clones; more than 75% of these occur just once. The top ten hold approximately 17% of the sample.

The sequenced material came from CD8+ T cells sorted from blood. The receptor chain draws on TRBV7-9 and TRBJ2-7; the D call is tentative, TRBD1 or TRBD2, as each matches 5 bases. The source is a woman aged 45-65 years with rheumatoid arthritis. The DNA sequence is TGTGCCAGCAGCTTAACCACAGGAGGCGAGCAGTACTTC. This sequence encodes CASSLTTGGEQYF.